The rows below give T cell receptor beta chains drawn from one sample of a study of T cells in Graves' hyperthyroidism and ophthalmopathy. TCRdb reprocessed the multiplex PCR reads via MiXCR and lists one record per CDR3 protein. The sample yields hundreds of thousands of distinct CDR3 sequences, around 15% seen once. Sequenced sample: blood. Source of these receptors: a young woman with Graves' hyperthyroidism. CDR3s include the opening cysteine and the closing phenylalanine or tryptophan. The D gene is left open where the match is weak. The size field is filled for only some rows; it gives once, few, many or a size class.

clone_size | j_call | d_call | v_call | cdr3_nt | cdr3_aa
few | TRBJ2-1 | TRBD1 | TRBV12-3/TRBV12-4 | TGTGCCAGCAGTTGGGAAAGGACAGGGTTGGGTATCTCCTACAATGAGCAGTTCTTC | CASSWERTGLGISYNEQFF
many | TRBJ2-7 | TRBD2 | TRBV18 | TGTGCCAGCTCACCACCTAGGGCTAGCGGGAGTCCCGAGCAGTACTTC | CASSPPRASGSPEQYF
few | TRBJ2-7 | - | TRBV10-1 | TGCGCCAGCAGTGAGTCTCATTGGGGGGAGCAGTACTTC | CASSESHWGEQYF
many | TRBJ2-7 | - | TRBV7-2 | TGTGCCAGCAGCTTGAGCGGGTACTCCTACGAGCAGTACTTC | CASSLSGYSYEQYF
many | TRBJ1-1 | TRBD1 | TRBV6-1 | TGTGCCAGCAGTCGCAAATCCAGGGGGCGGGACACTGAAGCTTTCTTT | CASSRKSRGRDTEAFF
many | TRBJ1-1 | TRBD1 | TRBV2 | TGTGCCAGCAGGTCCGGGACAGAGAACACTGAAGCTTTCTTT | CASRSGTENTEAFF
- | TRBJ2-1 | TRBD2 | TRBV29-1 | TGCAGCGTTGCCGGGACTAGGATTTTTAATGAGCAGTTCTTC | CSVAGTRIFNEQFF
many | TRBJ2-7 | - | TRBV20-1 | TGCAGTGCCGCAACCGGGGCGCCGCACGAGCAGTACTTC | CSAATGAPHEQYF
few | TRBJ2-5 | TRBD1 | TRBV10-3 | TGTGCCATCAAACCTAACGGACAGGAAAAAGAGACCCAGTACTTC | CAIKPNGQEKETQYF
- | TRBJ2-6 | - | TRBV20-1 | TGCAGTGCTTACAGTTCCGGGGCCAACGTCCTGACTTTC | CSAYSSGANVLTF
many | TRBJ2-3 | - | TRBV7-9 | TGTGCCAGCAGCTTAATGGGCGGGAGCACAGATACGCAGTATTTT | CASSLMGGSTDTQYF
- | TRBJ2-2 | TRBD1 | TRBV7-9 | TGTGCCAGCAACAACGGACAGGGGTACACCGGGGAGCTGTTTTTT | CASNNGQGYTGELFF
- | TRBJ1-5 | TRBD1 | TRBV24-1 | TGTGCCACCAGTGATTGGAACGGACAGGGAAGCAATCAGCCCCAGCATTTT | CATSDWNGQGSNQPQHF
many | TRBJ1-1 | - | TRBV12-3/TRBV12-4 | TGTGCCAGCAGTTTTTCACAGACGATTTCGAACACTGAAGCTTTCTTT | CASSFSQTISNTEAFF
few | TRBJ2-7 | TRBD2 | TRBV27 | TGTGCCAGCAGTTTATCGGGGCTAGCGGTAAACTACGAGCAGTACTTC | CASSLSGLAVNYEQYF
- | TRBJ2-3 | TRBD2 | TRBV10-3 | TGTGCCATCAGGCGGACTAGCGGGAGAGGCACAGATACGCAGTATTTT | CAIRRTSGRGTDTQYF
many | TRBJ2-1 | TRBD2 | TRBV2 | TGTGCCAGCAGGATCAGCGGGAGGGCCTCAGGCGAGCAGTTCTTC | CASRISGRASGEQFF